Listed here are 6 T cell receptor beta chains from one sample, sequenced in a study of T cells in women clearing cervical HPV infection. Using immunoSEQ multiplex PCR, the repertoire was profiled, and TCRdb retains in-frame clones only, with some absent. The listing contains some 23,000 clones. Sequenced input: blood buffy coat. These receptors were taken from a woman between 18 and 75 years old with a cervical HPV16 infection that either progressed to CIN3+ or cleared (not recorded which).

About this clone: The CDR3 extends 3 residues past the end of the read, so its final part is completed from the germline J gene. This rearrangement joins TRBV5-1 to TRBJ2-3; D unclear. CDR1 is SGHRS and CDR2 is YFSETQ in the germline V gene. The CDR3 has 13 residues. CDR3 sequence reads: CASSLALSSAQYF. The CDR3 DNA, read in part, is TGCGCCAGCAGCTTGGCCTTGTCCTCAGCG.

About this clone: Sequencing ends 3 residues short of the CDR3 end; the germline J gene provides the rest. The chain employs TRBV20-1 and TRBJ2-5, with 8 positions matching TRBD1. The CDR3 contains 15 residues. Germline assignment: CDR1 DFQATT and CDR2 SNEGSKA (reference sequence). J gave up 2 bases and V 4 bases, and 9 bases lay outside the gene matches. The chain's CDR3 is CSATTGTGIQETQYF. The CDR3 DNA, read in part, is TGCAGTGCTACCACCGGGACAGGTATTCAAGAGACC.

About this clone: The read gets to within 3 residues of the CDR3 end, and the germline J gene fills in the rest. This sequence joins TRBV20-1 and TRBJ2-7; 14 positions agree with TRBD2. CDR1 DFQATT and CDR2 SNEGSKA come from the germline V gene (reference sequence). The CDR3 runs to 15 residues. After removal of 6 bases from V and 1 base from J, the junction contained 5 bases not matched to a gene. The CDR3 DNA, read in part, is TGCAGTGCCCTGGGACTAGCGGGAGTATCCTACGAG. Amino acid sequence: CSALGLAGVSYE. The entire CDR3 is CSALGLAGVSYEQYF.

Incomplete CDR3 DNA: TGCGCCAGCAGCTTGGACGACAGCTACAATCAGCCC. It specifies CASSLDDSYNQP. The entire CDR3 is CASSLDDSYNQPQHF. The chain is built from TRBV5-1 and TRBJ1-5, with D possibly matching TRBD1 (5 bases). The DNA ends 3 residues before the CDR3 does, and the rest of the CDR3 is filled in from the germline J gene. Trimming pared 0 bases from V and 3 bases from J, leaving 10 bases between. The germline CDR1 and CDR2 sequences are SGHRS and YFSETQ. There are 15 residues in the CDR3.

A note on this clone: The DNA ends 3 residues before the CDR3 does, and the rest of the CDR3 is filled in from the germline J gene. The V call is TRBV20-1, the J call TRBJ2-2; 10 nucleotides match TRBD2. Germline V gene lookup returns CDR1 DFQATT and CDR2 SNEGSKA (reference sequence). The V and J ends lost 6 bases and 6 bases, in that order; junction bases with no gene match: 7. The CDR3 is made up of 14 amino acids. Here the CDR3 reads CSAHSGGDAGELFF. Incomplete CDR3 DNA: TGCAGTGCCCACAGCGGGGGGGATGCCGGGGAG.

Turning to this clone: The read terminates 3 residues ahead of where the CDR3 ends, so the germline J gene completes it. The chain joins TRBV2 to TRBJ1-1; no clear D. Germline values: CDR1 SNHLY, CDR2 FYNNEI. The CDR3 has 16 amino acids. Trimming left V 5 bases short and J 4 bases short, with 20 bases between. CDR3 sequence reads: CASSPELQTSGTEAFF. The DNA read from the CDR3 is TGTGCCAGCAGTCCAGAACTACAGACAAGCGGCACTGAA. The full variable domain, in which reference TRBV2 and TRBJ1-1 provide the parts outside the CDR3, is EPEVTQTPSHQVTQMGQEVILRCVPISNHLYFYWYRQILGQKVEFLVSFYNNEISEKSEIFDDQFSVERPDGSNFTLKIRSTKLEDSAMYFCASSPELQTSGTEAFFGQGTRLTVV.